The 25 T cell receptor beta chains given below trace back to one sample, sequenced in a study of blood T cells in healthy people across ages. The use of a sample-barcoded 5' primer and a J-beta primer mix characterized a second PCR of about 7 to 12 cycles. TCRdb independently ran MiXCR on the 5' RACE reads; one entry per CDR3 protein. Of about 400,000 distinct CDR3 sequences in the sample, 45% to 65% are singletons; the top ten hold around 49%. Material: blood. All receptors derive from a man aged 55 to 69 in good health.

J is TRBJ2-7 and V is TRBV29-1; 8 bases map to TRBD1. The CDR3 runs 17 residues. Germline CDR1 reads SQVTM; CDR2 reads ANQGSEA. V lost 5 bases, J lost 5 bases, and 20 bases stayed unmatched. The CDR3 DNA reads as TGCAGCGTTCAAGGATTTATGGGGGCCGGACAGGGCAACGAGCAGTACTTC. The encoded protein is CSVQGFMGAGQGNEQYF.

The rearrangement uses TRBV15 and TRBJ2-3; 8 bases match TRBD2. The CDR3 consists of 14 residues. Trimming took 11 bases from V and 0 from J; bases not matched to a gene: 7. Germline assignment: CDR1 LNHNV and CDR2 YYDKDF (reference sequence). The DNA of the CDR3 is TGTGCCGGAACGGGGGGGACTAGCACAGATACGCAGTATTTT. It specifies CAGTGGTSTDTQYF.

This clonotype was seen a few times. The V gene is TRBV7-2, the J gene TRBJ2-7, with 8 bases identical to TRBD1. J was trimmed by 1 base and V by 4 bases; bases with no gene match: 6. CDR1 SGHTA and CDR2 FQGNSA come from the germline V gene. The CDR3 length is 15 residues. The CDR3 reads CASSSQTGVSYEQYF. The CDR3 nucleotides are TGTGCCAGCAGCTCGCAGACAGGGGTGTCCTACGAGCAGTACTTC.

CDR3 DNA: TGTGCCAGCAGCCCCACTAGCGCAACGCTCTACAATGAGCAGTTCTTC. It translates to CASSPTSATLYNEQFF. The V call is TRBV7-9, the J call TRBJ2-1; 7 positions agree with TRBD2. V lost 5 bases and J lost 3; bases outside the gene matches: 10. This CDR3 has 16 amino acids. Per the germline V gene, CDR1 is SEHNR and CDR2 is FQNEAQ (reference sequence).

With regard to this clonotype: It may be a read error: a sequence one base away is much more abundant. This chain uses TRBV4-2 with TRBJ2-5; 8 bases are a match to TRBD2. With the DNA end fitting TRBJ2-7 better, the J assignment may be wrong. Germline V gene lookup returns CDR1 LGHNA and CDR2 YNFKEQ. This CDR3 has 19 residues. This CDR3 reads CASSQAVTSESRGSYEQYF. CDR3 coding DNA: TGTGCCAGCAGCCAAGCTGTGACTAGCGAGAGCAGGGGCTCCTACGAGCAGTACTTC.

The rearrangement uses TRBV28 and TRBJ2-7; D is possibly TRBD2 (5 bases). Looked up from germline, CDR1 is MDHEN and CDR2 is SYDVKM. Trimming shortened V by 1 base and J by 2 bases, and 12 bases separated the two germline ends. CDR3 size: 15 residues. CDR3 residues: CASSLLSGPPYEQYF. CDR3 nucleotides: TGTGCCAGCAGTTTATTAAGCGGTCCACCCTACGAGCAGTACTTC.

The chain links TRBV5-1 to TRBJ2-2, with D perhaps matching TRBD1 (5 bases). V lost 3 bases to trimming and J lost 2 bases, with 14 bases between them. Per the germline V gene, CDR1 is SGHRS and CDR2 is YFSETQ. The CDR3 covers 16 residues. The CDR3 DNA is TGCGCCAGCAGCTCCATTTCCCAGGGTAACACCGGGGAGCTGTTTTTT. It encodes CASSSISQGNTGELFF.

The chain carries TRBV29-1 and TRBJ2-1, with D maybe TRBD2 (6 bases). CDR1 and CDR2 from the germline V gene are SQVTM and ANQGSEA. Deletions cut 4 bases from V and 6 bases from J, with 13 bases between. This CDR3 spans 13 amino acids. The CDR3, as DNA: TGCAGCGTTGGGGGACGGGGGTTCAATGAGCAGTTCTTC. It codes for CSVGGRGFNEQFF.

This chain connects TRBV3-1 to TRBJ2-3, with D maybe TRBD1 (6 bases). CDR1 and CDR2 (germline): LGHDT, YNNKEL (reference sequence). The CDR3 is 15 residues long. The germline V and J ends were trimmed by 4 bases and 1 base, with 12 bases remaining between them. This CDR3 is CASSLQGRGTDTQYF. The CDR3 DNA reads TGTGCCAGCAGCCTACAGGGTAGGGGCACAGATACGCAGTATTTT.

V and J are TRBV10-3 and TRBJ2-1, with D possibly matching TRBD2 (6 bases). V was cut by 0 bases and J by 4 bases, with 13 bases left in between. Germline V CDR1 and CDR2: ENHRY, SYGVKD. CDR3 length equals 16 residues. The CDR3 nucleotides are TGTGCCATCAGTGAGTCCGGGTACGGAGGGTACAATGAGCAGTTCTTC. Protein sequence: CAISESGYGGYNEQFF.

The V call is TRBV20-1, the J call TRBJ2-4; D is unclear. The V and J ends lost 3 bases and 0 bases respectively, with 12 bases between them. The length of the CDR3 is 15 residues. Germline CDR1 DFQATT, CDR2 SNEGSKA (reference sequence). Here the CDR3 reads CSASARVIAKNIQYF. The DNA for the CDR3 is TGCAGTGCTAGTGCAAGGGTAATAGCCAAAAACATTCAGTACTTC.

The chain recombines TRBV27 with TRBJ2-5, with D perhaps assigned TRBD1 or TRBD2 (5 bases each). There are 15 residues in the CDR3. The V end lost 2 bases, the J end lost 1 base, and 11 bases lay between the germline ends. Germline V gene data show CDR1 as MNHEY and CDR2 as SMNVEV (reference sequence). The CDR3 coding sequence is TGTGCCAGCAGTTTAATAGTGGGACCCCAAGAGACCCAGTACTTC. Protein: CASSLIVGPQETQYF.

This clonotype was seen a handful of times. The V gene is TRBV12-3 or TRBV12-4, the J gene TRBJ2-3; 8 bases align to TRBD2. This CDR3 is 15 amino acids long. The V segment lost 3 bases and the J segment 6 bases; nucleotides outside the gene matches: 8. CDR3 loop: CASSFGAGGGDTQYF. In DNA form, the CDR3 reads TGTGCCAGCAGTTTCGGGGCGGGGGGCGGTGATACGCAGTATTTT.

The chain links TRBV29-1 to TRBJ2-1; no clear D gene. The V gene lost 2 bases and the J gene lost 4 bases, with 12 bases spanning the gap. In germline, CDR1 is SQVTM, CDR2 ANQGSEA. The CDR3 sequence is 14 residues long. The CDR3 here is CSVETELAYNEQFF. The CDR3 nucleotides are TGCAGCGTTGAAACGGAGTTGGCGTACAATGAGCAGTTCTTC.

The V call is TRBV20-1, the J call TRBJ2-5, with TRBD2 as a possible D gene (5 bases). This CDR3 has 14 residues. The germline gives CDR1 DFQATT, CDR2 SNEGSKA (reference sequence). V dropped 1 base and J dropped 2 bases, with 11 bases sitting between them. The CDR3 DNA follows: TGCAGTGCTAGAGGTCCTACTAGGCAAGAGACCCAGTACTTC. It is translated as CSARGPTRQETQYF.

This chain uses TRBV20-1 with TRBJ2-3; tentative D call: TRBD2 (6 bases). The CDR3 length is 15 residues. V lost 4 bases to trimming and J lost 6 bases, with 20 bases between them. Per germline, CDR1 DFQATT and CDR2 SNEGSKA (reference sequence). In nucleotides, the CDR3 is TGCAGTGCTATGTCGGTTAGCGGTATTGTCGATACGCAGTATTTT. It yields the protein CSAMSVSGIVDTQYF.

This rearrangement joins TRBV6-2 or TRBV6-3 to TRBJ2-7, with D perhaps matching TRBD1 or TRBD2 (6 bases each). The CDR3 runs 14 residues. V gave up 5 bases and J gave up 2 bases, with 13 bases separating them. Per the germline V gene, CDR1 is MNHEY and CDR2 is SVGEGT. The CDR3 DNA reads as TGTGCCAGCAGTCTACTAGGGGGGACCTACGAGCAGTACTTC. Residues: CASSLLGGTYEQYF.

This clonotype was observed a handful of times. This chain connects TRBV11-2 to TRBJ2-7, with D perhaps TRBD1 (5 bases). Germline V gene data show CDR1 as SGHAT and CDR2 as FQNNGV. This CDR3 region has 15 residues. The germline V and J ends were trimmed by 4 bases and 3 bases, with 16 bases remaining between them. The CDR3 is CASSWGAGSVYEQYF. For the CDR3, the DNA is TGTGCCAGCAGCTGGGGCGCAGGCTCTGTCTACGAGCAGTACTTC.

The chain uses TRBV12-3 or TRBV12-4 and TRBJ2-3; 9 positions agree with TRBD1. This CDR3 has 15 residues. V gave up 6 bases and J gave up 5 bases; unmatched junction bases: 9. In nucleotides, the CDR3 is TGTGCCAGCAGCCGACCGGGACAGGGAGAAGATACGCAGTATTTT. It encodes CASSRPGQGEDTQYF.

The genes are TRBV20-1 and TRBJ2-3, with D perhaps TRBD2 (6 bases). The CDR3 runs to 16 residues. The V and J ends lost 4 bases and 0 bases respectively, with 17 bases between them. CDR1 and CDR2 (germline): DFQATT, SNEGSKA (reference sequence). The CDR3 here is CSAKAGRGPSTDTQYF. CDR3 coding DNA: TGCAGTGCTAAGGCGGGACGTGGCCCTAGCACAGATACGCAGTATTTT.

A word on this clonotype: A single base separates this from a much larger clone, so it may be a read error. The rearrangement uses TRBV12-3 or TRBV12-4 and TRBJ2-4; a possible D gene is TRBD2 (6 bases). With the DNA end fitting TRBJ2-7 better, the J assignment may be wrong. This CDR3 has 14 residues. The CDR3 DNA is TGTGCCAGCGGTTTAGGCGGGGCCACCTACGAGCAGTACTTC. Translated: CASGLGGATYEQYF.

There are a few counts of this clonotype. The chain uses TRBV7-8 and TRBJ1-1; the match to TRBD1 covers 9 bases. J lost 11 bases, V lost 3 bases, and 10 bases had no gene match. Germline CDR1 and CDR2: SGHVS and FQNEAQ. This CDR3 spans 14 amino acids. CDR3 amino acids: CASSLYRDRAVAFF. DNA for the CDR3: TGTGCCAGCAGCTTGTACCGGGACAGGGCGGTGGCTTTCTTT.

The CDR3 DNA is TGTGCCAGCAGTCCGACAGGACCGGGCATGGGTGAGCAGTTCTTC. It codes for CASSPTGPGMGEQFF. The chain links TRBV27 to TRBJ2-1; D is possibly TRBD1 (6 bases). CDR3 length: 15 amino acids. Germline CDR1 is MNHEY and CDR2 is SMNVEV (reference sequence). The germline V and J ends were trimmed by 5 bases and 9 bases, with 20 bases remaining between them.

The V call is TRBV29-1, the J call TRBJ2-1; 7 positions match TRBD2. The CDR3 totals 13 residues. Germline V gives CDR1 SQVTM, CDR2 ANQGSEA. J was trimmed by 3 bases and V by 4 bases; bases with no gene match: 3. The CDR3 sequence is CSVGEGLYNEQFF. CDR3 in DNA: TGCAGCGTTGGGGAGGGACTCTACAATGAGCAGTTCTTC.

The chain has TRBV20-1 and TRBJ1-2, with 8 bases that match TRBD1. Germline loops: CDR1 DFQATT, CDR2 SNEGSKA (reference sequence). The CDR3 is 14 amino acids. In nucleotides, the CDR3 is TGCAATGCATCGGGGCCGGGACAGGACTATGGCTACACCTTC. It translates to CNASGPGQDYGYTF.